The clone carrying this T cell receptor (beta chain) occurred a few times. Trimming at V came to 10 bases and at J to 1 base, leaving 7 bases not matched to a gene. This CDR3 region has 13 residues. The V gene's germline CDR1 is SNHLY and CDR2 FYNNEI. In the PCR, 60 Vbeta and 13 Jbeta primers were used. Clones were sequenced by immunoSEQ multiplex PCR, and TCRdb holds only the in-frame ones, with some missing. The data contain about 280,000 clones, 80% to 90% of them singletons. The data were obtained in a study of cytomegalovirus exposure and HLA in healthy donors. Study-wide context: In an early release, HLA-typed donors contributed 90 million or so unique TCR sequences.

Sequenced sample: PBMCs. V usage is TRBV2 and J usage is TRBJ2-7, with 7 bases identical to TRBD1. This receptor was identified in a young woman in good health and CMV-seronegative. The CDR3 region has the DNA TGTGCCACCCAGGGGGAGAGGTCCTACGAGCAGTACTTC. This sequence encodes CATQGERSYEQYF.